The 4 T cell receptor beta chains in this list originate from one sample, sequenced in a study of T cell clonality in common variable immunodeficiency. Clones were read by immunoSEQ multiplex PCR, and TCRdb kept only the in-frame ones, dropping some. The sample shows roughly 51,000 clones, none of them appearing just once. The sample comprised peripheral blood mononuclear cells. These receptors originate from a person aged 18 to 75 in good health.

The sample holds many counts of this clone. The CDR3 extends 3 residues past the end of the read, so its final part is completed from the germline J gene. The genes are TRBV7-3 and TRBJ2-7, with 8 bases fitting TRBD1. The CDR3 sequence is 14 residues long. CDR1 SGHTA and CDR2 FQGTGA come from the germline V gene. V shed 1 base, J shed 6 bases, and the junction held 5 bases outside the gene matches. This chain's CDR3 is CASSLNQGAREQYF. The sequenced part of the CDR3 DNA is TGTGCCAGCAGCTTAAACCAGGGGGCGCGCGAG.

This clone showed up many times. The CDR3 end is not reached by the read, which stops 3 residues before it; the germline J gene fills it in. This chain links TRBV11-2 with TRBJ2-7, with 9 bases matching TRBD2. The V segment lost 3 bases and the J segment 5 bases; nucleotides outside the gene matches: 5. The CDR3 runs 14 residues. Germline CDR1 is SGHAT and CDR2 is FQNNGV. CDR3 in amino acids: CASSFASGIDEQYF. The CDR3 bases that were read are TGTGCCAGCAGCTTCGCTAGCGGGATCGACGAG. The full variable domain, in which reference TRBV11-2 and TRBJ2-7 provide the parts outside the CDR3, is EAGVAQSPRYKIIEKRQSVAFWCNPISGHATLYWYQQILGQGPKLLIQFQNNGVVDDSQLPKDRFSAERLKGVDSTLKIQPAKLEDSAVYLCASSFASGIDEQYFGPGTRLTVT.

This clone showed up many times. With the read ending 3 residues before the CDR3 end, the germline J gene is used to fill in that end. The rearrangement uses TRBV5-1 and TRBJ1-1; maybe TRBD1 (5 bases). V was cut by 4 bases and J by 1 base, with 14 bases left in between. The CDR3 is 15 residues long. Germline CDR1 SGHRS, CDR2 YFSETQ. The sequenced CDR3 bases are TGCGCCAGCAGCCTTAGTCAGGGTCCGAACACTGAA. Translated: CASSLSQGPNTE. Given in full, the CDR3 is CASSLSQGPNTEAFF.

This clone was recorded many times. The read ends 3 residues before the CDR3 terminus; that terminus is restored from the germline J gene. This chain links TRBV28 with TRBJ2-3, with D uncertain. CDR3 length: 15 amino acids. V lost 3 bases, J lost 4 bases, and 14 bases lay in between. Germline loops: CDR1 MDHEN, CDR2 SYDVKM. CDR3 region: CASSFRGSGADTQYF. The part of the CDR3 DNA that was read is TGTGCCAGCAGTTTCCGCGGCAGTGGCGCAGATACG.